This T cell receptor (beta chain) was obtained from a study of blood T cell repertoires in COVID-19 (dated by TCRdb to 2020 to 2021). Broadly, across the study: Samples covering the acute and convalescent phases of COVID-19 were provided by collaborators in the United States, Italy and Spain. Sample metadata almost always included a de-identified subject ID, COVID-19 status, age in years and sex. The dataset comprised deeply sampled blood TCRbeta repertoires from subjects exposed to, actively infected with, or recovered from COVID-19. The samples were drawn from two sources: the first 160 participants of the ongoing ImmuneRACE study, and some 1,300 subjects contributed by 6 global collaborators. The prospective study material was composed of cDNA or gDNA derived from T cells, B-cell-depleted T cells, or PBMCs. The repertoires were made available in a free public database intended to serve as a resource for research on the immune response to SARS-CoV-2. HLA class I and class II types, where available, came from metadata supplied by the sample provider rather than from assay-based typing. Findings and caveats that apply to the study as a whole: The quantity of clinical and demographic metadata differed by source and by participant and was supplied without curation.

Note on this clone: Its antigen remains undetermined. Qualities for individual bases were not recorded, and no much larger clone is one base off.

TCRbeta CDR3 regions were amplified from genomic DNA using the immunoSEQ Assay, a bias-controlled multiplex PCR. Processing in the source paper ran as follows. The number of nucleated cells in each sample was estimated by amplification of reference gene primers within the assay. Sequence reads were collapsed and filtered to measure the absolute abundance of every unique TCRbeta CDR3 rearrangement. For each sample, productive Simpson clonality was calculated by taking the square root of Simpson's diversity index across productive rearrangements. TCRdb's version of the immuneACCESS table is confined to in-frame rearrangements and falls short of the full clone set. An unresolved V gene accounts for under half of the shortfall where checked; the remainder is of unknown origin. The V and J calls and clone size come from that table; D and trimming were worked out from the DNA. In this sample the table shows about 220,000 clones, 84% of which occur a single time. The top ten clonotypes cover 5.5% to 7.5% of the sample.

In the prospective study, participants were roughly 18 to 100 years old, resided in under 30 geographic areas of the United States, and were enrolled through a virtual design. To assign participants to cohorts, the prospective study relied on clinical history that participants themselves reported in a screening survey and a study questionnaire. ImmuneRACE Cohort 3 recovered participants were defined by two consecutive negative NP/OP PCR tests, healthcare professional clearance, or symptom resolution. In the prospective study, mobile phlebotomists collected whole blood, serum and a nasopharyngeal or oropharyngeal swab from each participant. Participants in the prospective study had the option to provide additional blood draws and questionnaires over a roughly 2-month period. Before DNA extraction, blood samples from the prospective study were shipped at room temperature or frozen. CDR1 and CDR2 are read off the germline V gene as KGHSH and LQKENI. The germline ends are 11 bases apart after V is trimmed by 3 bases and J by 6 bases. CDR3 length: 14 amino acids, cysteine to phenylalanine. CDR3 DNA is the only sequence kept; it has 42 bases, read in frame from the first base.

The sample comprised PBMCs or T cells enriched from blood (not recorded which). This receptor was obtained from a woman aged 40-49 years who had recovered from COVID-19. The chain is assembled from TRBV18 and TRBJ2-2; TRBD2 is perhaps the D gene, given 6 matching bases. The CDR3 region: CASSPEGSAGELFF. At the DNA level, the sequence is TGTGCCAGCTCACCGGAGGGGTCGGCCGGGGAGCTGTTTTTT.